This record looks at one T cell receptor (beta chain) sequence and its context. As yet, its antigen is unknown. The germline V gene has CDR1 SQVTM and CDR2 ANQGSEA. V was clipped by 1 base and J by 8 bases, with 18 bases between them. There are 15 residues in the CDR3. The data were taken from a study of CD8 T cells in Susac syndrome. The study's findings and limits: The study conceded that its TCR sequencing and HLA analysis involved relatively few individuals.

CD8+ and CD4+ T cells circulating in blood were sequenced for TCR beta. Random hexamers were used to reverse transcribe an amount of roughly 0.5 to 1 ug RNA. By means of immunoSEQ multiplex PCR, TCR beta CDR3 spanning 54 Vbeta and 13 Jbeta underwent amplification. TCRdb reanalysed the immunoSEQ multiplex PCR reads using MiXCR and keeps one entry per CDR3 protein. The sample contains about 430,000 distinct CDR3 sequences, approximately 85% of which appear only once. This clonotype was sampled from a human donor with multiple sclerosis. The chain employs TRBV29-1 and TRBJ2-1; TRBD1 might be the D (5 bases). The sample comprised CD8+ T cells from PBMCs. This chain's CDR3 is CSVEVVRQSRYEQFF. CDR3 nucleotide sequence: TGCAGCGTTGAAGTAGTGAGACAGTCGAGGTATGAGCAGTTCTTC.